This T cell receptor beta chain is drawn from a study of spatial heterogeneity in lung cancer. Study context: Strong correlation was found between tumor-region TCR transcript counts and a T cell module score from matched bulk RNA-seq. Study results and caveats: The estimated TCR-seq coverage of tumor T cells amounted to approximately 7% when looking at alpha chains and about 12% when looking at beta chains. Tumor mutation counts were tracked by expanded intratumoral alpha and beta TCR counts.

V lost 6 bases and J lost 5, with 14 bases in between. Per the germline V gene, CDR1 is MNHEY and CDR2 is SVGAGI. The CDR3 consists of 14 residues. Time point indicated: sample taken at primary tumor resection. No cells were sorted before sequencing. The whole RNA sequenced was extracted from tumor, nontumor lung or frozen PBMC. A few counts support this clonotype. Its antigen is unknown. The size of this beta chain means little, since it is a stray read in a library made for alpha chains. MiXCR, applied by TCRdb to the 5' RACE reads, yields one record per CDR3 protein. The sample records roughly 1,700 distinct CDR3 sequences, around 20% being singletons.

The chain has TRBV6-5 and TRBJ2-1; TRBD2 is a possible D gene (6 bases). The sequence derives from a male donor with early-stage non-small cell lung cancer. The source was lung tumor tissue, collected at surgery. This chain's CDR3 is CASSRGVADNEQFF. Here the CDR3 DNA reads TGTGCCAGCAGCCGTGGGGTAGCGGACAATGAGCAGTTCTTC.